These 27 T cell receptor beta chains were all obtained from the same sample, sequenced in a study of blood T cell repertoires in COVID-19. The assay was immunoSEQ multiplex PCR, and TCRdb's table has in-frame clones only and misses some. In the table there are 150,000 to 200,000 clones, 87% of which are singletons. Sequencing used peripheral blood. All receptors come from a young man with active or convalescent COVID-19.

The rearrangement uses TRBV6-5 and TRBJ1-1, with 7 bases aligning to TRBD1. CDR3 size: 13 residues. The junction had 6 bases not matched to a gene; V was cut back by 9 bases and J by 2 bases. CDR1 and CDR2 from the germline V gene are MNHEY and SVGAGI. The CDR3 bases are TGTGCCAGTAGGGACAGACGAAACACTGAAGCTTTCTTT. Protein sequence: CASRDRRNTEAFF.

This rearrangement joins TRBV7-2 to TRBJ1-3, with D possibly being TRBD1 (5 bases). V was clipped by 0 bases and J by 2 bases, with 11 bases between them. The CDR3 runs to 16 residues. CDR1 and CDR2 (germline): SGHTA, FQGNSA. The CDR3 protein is CASSLAGPTTGNTIYF. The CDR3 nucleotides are TGTGCCAGCAGCTTAGCGGGGCCTACTACTGGAAACACCATATATTTT.

This chain's CDR3 is CASSDRQDGSDGYTF. In DNA, the CDR3 is TGTGCCAGCAGTGACCGACAGGACGGCTCAGATGGCTACACCTTC. This sequence joins TRBV27 and TRBJ1-2, with D possibly matching TRBD1 (6 bases). The germline V gene has CDR1 MNHEY and CDR2 SMNVEV (reference sequence). The CDR3 consists of 15 residues. Between the trimmed V and J ends, which lost 5 bases and 6 bases, there was a span of 19 bases.

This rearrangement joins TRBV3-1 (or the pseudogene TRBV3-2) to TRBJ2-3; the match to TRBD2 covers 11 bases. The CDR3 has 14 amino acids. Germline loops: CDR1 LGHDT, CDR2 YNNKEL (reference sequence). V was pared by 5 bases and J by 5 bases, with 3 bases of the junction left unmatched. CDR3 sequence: CASSWGLAEDTQYF. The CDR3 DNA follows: TGTGCCAGCAGCTGGGGACTAGCGGAAGATACGCAGTATTTT.

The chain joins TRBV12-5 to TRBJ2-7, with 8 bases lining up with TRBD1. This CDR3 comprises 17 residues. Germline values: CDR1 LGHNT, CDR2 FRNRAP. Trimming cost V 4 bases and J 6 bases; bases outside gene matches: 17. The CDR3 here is CASGSRSTGQGVSEQYF. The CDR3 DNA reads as TGTGCTAGTGGTTCCCGCTCAACAGGACAGGGCGTTTCCGAGCAGTACTTC.

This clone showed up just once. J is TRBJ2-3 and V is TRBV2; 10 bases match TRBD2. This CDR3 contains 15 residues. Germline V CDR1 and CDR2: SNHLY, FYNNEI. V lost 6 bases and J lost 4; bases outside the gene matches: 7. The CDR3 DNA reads TGTGCCAGCAGGACCGAGCGGGGGGGGTCAGATACGCAGTATTTT. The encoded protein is CASRTERGGSDTQYF.

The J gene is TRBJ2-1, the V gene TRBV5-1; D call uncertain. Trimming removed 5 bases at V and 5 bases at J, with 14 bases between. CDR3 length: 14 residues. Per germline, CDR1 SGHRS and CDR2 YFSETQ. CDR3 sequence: CASSSGLPNNEQFF. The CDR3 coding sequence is TGCGCCAGCAGTTCCGGTCTCCCAAACAATGAGCAGTTCTTC.

CDR3 loop: CASSYITRRGGEAFF. In DNA form, the CDR3 reads TGTGCCAGCAGTTACATTACGCGCCGTGGAGGTGAAGCTTTCTTT. The chain is built from TRBV6-5 and TRBJ1-1; D call uncertain. Looked up from germline, CDR1 is MNHEY and CDR2 is SVGAGI. This CDR3 contains 15 residues. V shed 2 bases and J shed 7 bases, with 17 bases lying between them.

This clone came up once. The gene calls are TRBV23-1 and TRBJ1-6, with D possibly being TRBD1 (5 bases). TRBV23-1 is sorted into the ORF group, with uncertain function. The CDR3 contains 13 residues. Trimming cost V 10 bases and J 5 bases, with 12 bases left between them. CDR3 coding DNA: TGCGCCACCTCCCGACAGAATAATTCACCCCTCCACTTT. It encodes CATSRQNNSPLHF.

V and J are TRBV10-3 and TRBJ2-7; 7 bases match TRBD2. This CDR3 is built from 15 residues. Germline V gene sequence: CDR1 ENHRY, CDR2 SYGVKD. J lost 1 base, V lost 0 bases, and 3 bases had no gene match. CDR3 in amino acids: CAISESGGESYEQYV. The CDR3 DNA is TGTGCCATCAGTGAGTCGGGGGGGGAATCCTACGAGCAGTACGTC.

The CDR3 spells CASGTGGQETQYF. CDR3 DNA: TGTGCCAGCGGGACAGGGGGCCAAGAGACCCAGTACTTC. The chain recombines TRBV25-1 with TRBJ2-5; the match to TRBD1 covers 11 bases. CDR1 is MGHDK, CDR2 SYGVNS, per germline. With V trimmed by 8 bases and J by 1 base, 0 bases remained unmatched. This CDR3 is built from 13 residues.

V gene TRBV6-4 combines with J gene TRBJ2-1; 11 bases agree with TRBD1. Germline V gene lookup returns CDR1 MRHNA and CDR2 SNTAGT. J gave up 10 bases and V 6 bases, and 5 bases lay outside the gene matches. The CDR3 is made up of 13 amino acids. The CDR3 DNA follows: TGTGCCAGCAGCGGGACAGGGGGAAGGGAGCAGTTCTTC. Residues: CASSGTGGREQFF.

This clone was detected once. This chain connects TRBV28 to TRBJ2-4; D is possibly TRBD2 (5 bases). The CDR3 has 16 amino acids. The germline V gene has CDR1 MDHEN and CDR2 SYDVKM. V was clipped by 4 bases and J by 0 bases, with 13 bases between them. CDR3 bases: TGTGCCAGCAGTTCGGGGTCAGCTCTAGCCAAAAACATTCAGTACTTC. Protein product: CASSSGSALAKNIQYF.

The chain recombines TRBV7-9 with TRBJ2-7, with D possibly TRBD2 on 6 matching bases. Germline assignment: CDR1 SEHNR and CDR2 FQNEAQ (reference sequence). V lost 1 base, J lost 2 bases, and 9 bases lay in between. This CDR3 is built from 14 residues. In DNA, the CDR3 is TGTGCCAGCAGCTTAGTAGCGGAGGCCTACGAGCAGTACTTC. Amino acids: CASSLVAEAYEQYF.

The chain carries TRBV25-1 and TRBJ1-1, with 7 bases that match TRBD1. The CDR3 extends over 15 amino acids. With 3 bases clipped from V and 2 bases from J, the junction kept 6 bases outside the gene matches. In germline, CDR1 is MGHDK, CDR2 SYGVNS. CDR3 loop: CASSDSRQGNTEAFF. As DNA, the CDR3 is TGTGCCAGCAGTGATAGCCGACAGGGTAACACTGAAGCTTTCTTT.

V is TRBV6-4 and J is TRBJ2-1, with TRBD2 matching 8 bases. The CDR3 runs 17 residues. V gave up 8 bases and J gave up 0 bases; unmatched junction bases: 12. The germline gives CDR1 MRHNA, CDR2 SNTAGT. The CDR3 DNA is TGTGCCAGCTCGGAGCGGGAGTTTCCGAGCTCCTACAATGAGCAGTTCTTC. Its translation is CASSEREFPSSYNEQFF.

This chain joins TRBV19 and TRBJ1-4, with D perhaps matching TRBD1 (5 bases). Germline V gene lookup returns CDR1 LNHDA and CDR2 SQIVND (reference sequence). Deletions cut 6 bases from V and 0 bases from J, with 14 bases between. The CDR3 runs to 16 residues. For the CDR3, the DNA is TGTGCCAGTAGGGGAAGACAGCATGCAACTAATGAAAAACTGTTTTTT. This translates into CASRGRQHATNEKLFF.

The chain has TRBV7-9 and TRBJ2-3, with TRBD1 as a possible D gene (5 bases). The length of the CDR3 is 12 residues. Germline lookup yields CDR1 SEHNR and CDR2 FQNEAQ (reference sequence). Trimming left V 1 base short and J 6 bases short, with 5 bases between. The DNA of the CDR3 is TGTGCCAGCAGCTTAGAGGGGGATACGCAGTATTTT. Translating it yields CASSLEGDTQYF. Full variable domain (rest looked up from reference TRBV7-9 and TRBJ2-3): DTGVSQNPRHKITKRGQNVTFRCDPISEHNRLYWYRQTLGQGPEFLTYFQNEAQLEKSRLLSDRFSAERPKGSFSTLEIQRTEQGDSAMYLCASSLEGDTQYFGPGTRLTVL.

The CDR3 reads CASSFVGVRGSTEAFF. The CDR3 DNA reads as TGTGCCAGCAGTTTTGTAGGTGTCAGGGGAAGCACTGAAGCTTTCTTT. J is TRBJ1-1 and V is TRBV27; tentatively, D is TRBD1 (6 bases). There are 16 residues in the CDR3. The germline CDR1 and CDR2 sequences are MNHEY and SMNVEV (reference sequence). Trimming pared 3 bases from V and 4 bases from J, leaving 18 bases between.

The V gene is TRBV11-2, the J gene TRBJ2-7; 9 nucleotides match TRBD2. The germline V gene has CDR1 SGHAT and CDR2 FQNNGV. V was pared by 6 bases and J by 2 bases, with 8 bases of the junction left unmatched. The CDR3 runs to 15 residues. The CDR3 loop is CASSHTGLATYEQYV. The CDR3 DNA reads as TGTGCCAGCAGTCATACGGGACTAGCTACCTACGAGCAGTACGTC.

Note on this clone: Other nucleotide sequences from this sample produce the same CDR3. The CDR3 sequence is CASSLGTSGYNEQFF. For the CDR3, the DNA is TGTGCCAGCAGCCTCGGGACTAGCGGCTACAATGAGCAGTTCTTC. The V gene is TRBV11-3, the J gene TRBJ2-1, with 11 bases fitting TRBD2. Germline V gene data show CDR1 as SGHNT and CDR2 as YENEEA. The CDR3 totals 15 residues. V lost 5 bases to trimming and J lost 3 bases; unmatched junction nucleotides: 3.

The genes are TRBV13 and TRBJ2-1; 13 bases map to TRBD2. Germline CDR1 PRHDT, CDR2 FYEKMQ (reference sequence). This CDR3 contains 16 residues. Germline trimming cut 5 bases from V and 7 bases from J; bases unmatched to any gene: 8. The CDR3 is CASSPATSGRWNEQFF. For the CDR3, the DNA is TGTGCCAGCAGCCCCGCGACTAGCGGGAGGTGGAATGAGCAGTTCTTC.

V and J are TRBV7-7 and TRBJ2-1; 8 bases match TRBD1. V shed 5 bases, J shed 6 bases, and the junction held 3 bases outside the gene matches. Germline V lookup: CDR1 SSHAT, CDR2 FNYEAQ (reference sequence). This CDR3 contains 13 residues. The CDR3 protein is CASSPDRGNEQFF. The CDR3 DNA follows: TGTGCCAGCAGCCCAGACAGGGGCAATGAGCAGTTCTTC.

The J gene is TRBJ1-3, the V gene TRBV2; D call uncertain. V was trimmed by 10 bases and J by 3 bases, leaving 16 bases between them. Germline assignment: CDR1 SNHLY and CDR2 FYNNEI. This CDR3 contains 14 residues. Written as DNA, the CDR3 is TGTGCCACCGAGCGTGGGTCCGGTGGAAACACCATATATTTT. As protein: CATERGSGGNTIYF.

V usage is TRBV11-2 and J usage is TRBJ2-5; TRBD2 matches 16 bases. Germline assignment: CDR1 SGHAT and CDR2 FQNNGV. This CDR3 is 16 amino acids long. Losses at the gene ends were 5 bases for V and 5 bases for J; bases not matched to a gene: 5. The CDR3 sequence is CASSAGTSGRGETQYF. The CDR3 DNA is TGTGCCAGCAGCGCCGGGACTAGCGGGAGGGGGGAGACCCAGTACTTC.

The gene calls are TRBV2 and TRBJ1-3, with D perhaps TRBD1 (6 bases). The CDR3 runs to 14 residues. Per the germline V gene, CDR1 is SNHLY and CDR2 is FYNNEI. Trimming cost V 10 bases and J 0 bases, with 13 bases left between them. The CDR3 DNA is TGTGCCACCAGACAGGCGAGCTCTGGAAACACCATATATTTT. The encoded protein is CATRQASSGNTIYF.

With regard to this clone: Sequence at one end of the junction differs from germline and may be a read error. The CDR3 region has the DNA TGCCCCAGCAGCCCACAGGGGGCTGCCTACGAGCAGTACTTC. This sequence encodes CPSSPQGAAYEQYF. This rearrangement joins TRBV4-3 to TRBJ2-7; 9 nucleotides align to TRBD1. The CDR3 runs to 14 residues. Germline V CDR1 and CDR2: LGHNA, YSLEER.